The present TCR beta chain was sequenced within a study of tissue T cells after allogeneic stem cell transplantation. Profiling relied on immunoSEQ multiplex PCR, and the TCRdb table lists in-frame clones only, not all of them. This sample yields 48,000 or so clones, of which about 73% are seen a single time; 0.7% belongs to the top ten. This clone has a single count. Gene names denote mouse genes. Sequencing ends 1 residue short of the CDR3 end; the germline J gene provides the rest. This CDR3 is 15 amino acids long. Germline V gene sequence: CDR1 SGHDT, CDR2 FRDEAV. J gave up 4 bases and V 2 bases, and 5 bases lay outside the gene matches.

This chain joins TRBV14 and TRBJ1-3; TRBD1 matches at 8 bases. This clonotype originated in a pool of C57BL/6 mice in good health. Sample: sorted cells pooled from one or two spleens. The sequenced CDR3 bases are TGTGCCAGCAGTTTGGCAGGGGGCTTCGGAAATACGCTCTAT. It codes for CASSLAGGFGNTLY. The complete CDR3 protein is CASSLAGGFGNTLYF. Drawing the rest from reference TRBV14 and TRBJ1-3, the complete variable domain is EAGVTQSPRYAVLQEGQAVSFWCDPISGHDTLYWYQQPRDQGPQLLVYFRDEAVIDNSQLPSDRFSAVRPKGTNSTLKIQSAKQGDTATYLCASSLAGGFGNTLYFGEGSRLIVV.